This TCR beta chain was obtained from a study of T cell repertoires in ileal Crohn's disease. Study-wide background: Postoperative therapy was given to about half: 11 thiopurines, fewer than 20 anti-TNF agents. The M0 sample came from the inflamed ileal portion of the resected specimen.

Unmatched junction bases numbered 8, after V lost 5 bases and J lost 6 bases. The CDR3 has 14 residues. Germline CDR1 is SGHDN and CDR2 is FVKESK. Points on this clone: Its antigen is currently unknown.

The method was immunoSEQ multiplex PCR; TCRdb's version includes in-frame clones alone and lacks a portion of them. The table shows 2,000 to 2,500 clones, with about 92% occurring only once. Overall study findings and caveats: Endoscopic recurrence occurred in every patient whose clonality exceeded 26.8%. Active smokers at surgery had more clonal expansions than non-smokers.

The time point was: inflamed ileum from the surgical specimen. The sequenced material came from ileal tissue. The V and J genes are TRBV14 and TRBJ1-1; 8 nucleotides line up with TRBD1. The TCR sequence derives from an adult with Crohn's disease. CDR3 sequence reads: CASSGQGGGAEAFF. CDR3 in DNA: TGTGCCAGCAGCGGACAGGGCGGGGGGGCTGAAGCTTTCTTT.